These T cell receptor beta chains were read from a single sample in a study of blood T cell repertoires in COVID-19. Assay: immunoSEQ multiplex PCR; the TCRdb copy retains only in-frame clones and omits some. The sample comprises roughly 500,000 clones, about 85% of which are singletons, and approximately 8% rests with the top ten. What was sequenced was PBMCs or T cells enriched from blood (not recorded which). All receptors derive from a woman aged 55 to 70 who had recovered from COVID-19. The CDR3 runs from the conserved cysteine through the conserved F or W. Fields, in order: J gene, V gene, D gene, clone size, CDR3 protein, CDR3 DNA. A D gene is named only where the DNA matches it firmly. Clone sizes are given selectively: once, few, many, or a class where the clone is expanded.

J gene: TRBJ1-1; V gene: TRBV6-5; D gene: NA; clone size: NA; CDR3 protein: CASSTPGRNEAFF; CDR3 DNA: TGTGCCAGCAGTACCCCCGGGAGGAATGAAGCTTTCTTT
J gene: TRBJ2-1; V gene: TRBV5-1; D gene: NA; clone size: NA; CDR3 protein: CASSLREPDRPFF; CDR3 DNA: TGCGCCAGCAGCTTGAGGGAGCCTGATAGACCGTTCTTC
J gene: TRBJ1-3; V gene: TRBV5-1; D gene: NA; clone size: once; CDR3 protein: CASSLGQNGNTIYF; CDR3 DNA: TGCGCCAGCAGCTTGGGACAGAATGGAAACACCATATATTTT
J gene: TRBJ2-1; V gene: TRBV4-2; D gene: TRBD2; clone size: NA; CDR3 protein: CASSYSGGANEQFF; CDR3 DNA: TGTGCCAGCAGCTACAGCGGGGGGGCAAATGAGCAGTTCTTC
J gene: TRBJ2-1; V gene: TRBV11-2; D gene: TRBD2; clone size: once; CDR3 protein: CASSLNSGGVYNEQFF; CDR3 DNA: TGTGCCAGCAGCTTAAATAGCGGGGGCGTGTACAATGAGCAGTTCTTC
J gene: TRBJ2-3; V gene: TRBV28; D gene: TRBD1; clone size: NA; CDR3 protein: CASRPSTGYTDTQYF; CDR3 DNA: TGTGCCAGCAGGCCGTCGACAGGGTACACAGATACGCAGTATTTT
J gene: TRBJ2-3; V gene: TRBV5-1; D gene: NA; clone size: NA; CDR3 protein: CASRVRDTQYF; CDR3 DNA: TGCGCCAGCAGGGTGAGAGATACGCAGTATTTT
J gene: TRBJ2-1; V gene: TRBV5-8; D gene: TRBD1; clone size: NA; CDR3 protein: CASSSKQGWGNEQFF; CDR3 DNA: TGTGCCAGCAGCTCTAAACAGGGGTGGGGGAATGAGCAGTTCTTC
J gene: TRBJ2-5; V gene: TRBV7-8; D gene: TRBD1; clone size: NA; CDR3 protein: CASSSRQGLRKTQYF; CDR3 DNA: TGTGCCAGCAGCTCTAGACAGGGGCTTAGAAAGACCCAGTACTTC
J gene: TRBJ1-1; V gene: TRBV10-3; D gene: NA; clone size: NA; CDR3 protein: CAISEAGPFLNTEAFF; CDR3 DNA: TGTGCCATCAGTGAGGCGGGACCCTTCTTAAACACTGAAGCTTTCTTT
J gene: TRBJ1-3; V gene: TRBV5-1; D gene: TRBD1; clone size: NA; CDR3 protein: CASTRDSLSGNTIYF; CDR3 DNA: TGCGCCAGCACCCGGGACAGCCTCTCTGGAAACACCATATATTTT
J gene: TRBJ2-7; V gene: TRBV6-1; D gene: NA; clone size: NA; CDR3 protein: CASSEIGELYEQYF; CDR3 DNA: TGTGCCAGCAGTGAAATAGGGGAACTCTACGAGCAGTACTTC
J gene: TRBJ2-3; V gene: TRBV12-5; D gene: TRBD1; clone size: NA; CDR3 protein: CASGPGTGGWTDTQYF; CDR3 DNA: TGTGCTAGTGGTCCCGGGACAGGGGGCTGGACAGATACGCAGTATTTT
J gene: TRBJ1-4; V gene: TRBV29-1; D gene: TRBD1; clone size: NA; CDR3 protein: CSAGGTVNEKLFF; CDR3 DNA: TGCAGCGCGGGCGGGACAGTTAATGAAAAACTGTTTTTT
J gene: TRBJ1-2; V gene: TRBV30; D gene: NA; clone size: NA; CDR3 protein: CAWSVSSYGYTF; CDR3 DNA: TGTGCCTGGAGTGTATCCTCCTATGGCTACACCTTC
J gene: TRBJ1-4; V gene: TRBV20-1; D gene: NA; clone size: few; CDR3 protein: CSASVGEKLFF; CDR3 DNA: TGCAGTGCTAGTGTCGGGGAAAAACTGTTTTTT
J gene: TRBJ1-4; V gene: TRBV3-1/TRBV3-2; D gene: NA; clone size: NA; CDR3 protein: CASSQYQGSEKLFF; CDR3 DNA: TGTGCCAGCAGCCAGTATCAGGGATCGGAAAAACTGTTTTTT
J gene: TRBJ2-1; V gene: TRBV7-9; D gene: TRBD2; clone size: once; CDR3 protein: CASSSGLANEQFF; CDR3 DNA: TGTGCCAGCAGCTCGGGACTAGCGAATGAGCAGTTCTTC
J gene: TRBJ2-5; V gene: TRBV5-6; D gene: TRBD1; clone size: NA; CDR3 protein: CASRPPDRGEETQYF; CDR3 DNA: TGTGCCAGCAGACCCCCGGACAGGGGAGAAGAGACCCAGTACTTC
J gene: TRBJ2-1; V gene: TRBV10-2; D gene: TRBD1; clone size: NA; CDR3 protein: CASSPGQGALWQFF; CDR3 DNA: TGCGCCAGCAGCCCAGGACAGGGGGCTTTGTGGCAGTTCTTC
J gene: TRBJ1-1; V gene: TRBV19; D gene: NA; clone size: NA; CDR3 protein: CASSMGRMNTEAFF; CDR3 DNA: TGTGCCAGTAGTATGGGGCGGATGAACACTGAAGCTTTCTTT
J gene: TRBJ2-5; V gene: TRBV27; D gene: TRBD2; clone size: NA; CDR3 protein: CASSRRGTSGEETQYF; CDR3 DNA: TGTGCCAGCAGCCGTCGAGGGACTAGCGGGGAAGAGACCCAGTACTTC
J gene: TRBJ2-3; V gene: TRBV29-1; D gene: TRBD2; clone size: few; CDR3 protein: CSVEDWSSGDTQYF; CDR3 DNA: TGCAGCGTTGAAGATTGGTCTAGCGGGGATACGCAGTATTTT
J gene: TRBJ1-2; V gene: TRBV9; D gene: TRBD1; clone size: NA; CDR3 protein: CASSIILNARQGTTNYGYTF; CDR3 DNA: TGTGCCAGCAGCATTATCCTAAACGCGAGACAGGGAACAACTAACTATGGCTACACCTTC
J gene: TRBJ1-2; V gene: TRBV19; D gene: TRBD1; clone size: NA; CDR3 protein: CASSTWTGGVYGYTF; CDR3 DNA: TGTGCCAGTAGTACGTGGACAGGGGGCGTCTATGGCTACACCTTC
J gene: TRBJ1-4; V gene: TRBV19; D gene: NA; clone size: NA; CDR3 protein: CASSPDRWNEKLFF; CDR3 DNA: TGTGCCAGTAGCCCAGACAGGTGGAATGAAAAACTGTTTTTT
J gene: TRBJ2-3; V gene: TRBV7-9; D gene: TRBD2; clone size: NA; CDR3 protein: CASSLAATSGSTDTQYF; CDR3 DNA: TGTGCCAGCAGCTTAGCGGCGACTAGCGGGAGCACAGATACGCAGTATTTT
J gene: TRBJ1-5; V gene: TRBV18; D gene: NA; clone size: NA; CDR3 protein: CASSPEQGMGQPQHF; CDR3 DNA: TGTGCCAGCTCACCAGAGCAGGGAATGGGACAGCCCCAGCATTTT
J gene: TRBJ1-1; V gene: TRBV5-1; D gene: TRBD1; clone size: NA; CDR3 protein: CASSHRTGGYMNTEAFF; CDR3 DNA: TGCGCCAGCAGCCACCGGACAGGGGGCTACATGAACACTGAAGCTTTCTTT
J gene: TRBJ2-7; V gene: TRBV5-1; D gene: TRBD2; clone size: NA; CDR3 protein: CASSSGGLFNYEQYF; CDR3 DNA: TGCGCCAGCAGTAGCGGGGGGCTCTTTAACTACGAGCAGTACTTC
J gene: TRBJ1-1; V gene: TRBV4-2; D gene: NA; clone size: NA; CDR3 protein: CASSQEGIWGDPEAFF; CDR3 DNA: TGTGCCAGCAGCCAAGAAGGGATTTGGGGGGATCCTGAAGCTTTCTTT
J gene: TRBJ1-1; V gene: TRBV5-4; D gene: TRBD1; clone size: NA; CDR3 protein: CASSLTRQGGTEAFF; CDR3 DNA: TGTGCCAGCAGCTTGACCCGACAGGGGGGGACTGAAGCTTTCTTT
J gene: TRBJ2-5; V gene: TRBV2; D gene: NA; clone size: NA; CDR3 protein: CASSLRQTQETQYF; CDR3 DNA: TGTGCCAGCAGTTTGAGACAGACACAAGAGACCCAGTACTTC
J gene: TRBJ2-1; V gene: TRBV5-6; D gene: TRBD1; clone size: NA; CDR3 protein: CASSFGTGLNEQFF; CDR3 DNA: TGTGCCAGCAGCTTCGGGACAGGGCTTAATGAGCAGTTCTTC
J gene: TRBJ1-2; V gene: TRBV5-6; D gene: NA; clone size: NA; CDR3 protein: CASRRFQGRYGYTF; CDR3 DNA: TGTGCCAGCAGGCGTTTTCAGGGGCGCTATGGCTACACCTTC
J gene: TRBJ2-3; V gene: TRBV19; D gene: NA; clone size: NA; CDR3 protein: CASSAYSDTQYF; CDR3 DNA: TGTGCCAGTAGTGCCTACTCCGATACGCAGTATTTT
J gene: TRBJ1-2; V gene: TRBV10-3; D gene: NA; clone size: few; CDR3 protein: CAISERTDSYGYTF; CDR3 DNA: TGTGCCATCAGTGAGAGGACGGACTCCTATGGCTACACCTTC
J gene: TRBJ1-6; V gene: TRBV21-1; D gene: NA; clone size: NA; CDR3 protein: CASTKGTTSSPLHF; CDR3 DNA: TGTGCCAGCACCAAGGGCACAACAAGTTCACCCCTCCACTTT
J gene: TRBJ2-1; V gene: TRBV5-1; D gene: TRBD2; clone size: NA; CDR3 protein: CASRLAGRVNEQFF; CDR3 DNA: TGCGCCAGCAGATTAGCGGGGCGAGTGAATGAGCAGTTCTTC
J gene: TRBJ1-6; V gene: TRBV10-2; D gene: TRBD1; clone size: once; CDR3 protein: CASRTGQGVSSPLHF; CDR3 DNA: TGCGCCAGCAGGACCGGACAGGGGGTCAGTTCACCCCTCCACTTT
J gene: TRBJ2-7; V gene: TRBV11-2; D gene: TRBD1; clone size: NA; CDR3 protein: CASSLPGQGVFYEQYF; CDR3 DNA: TGTGCCAGCAGCTTACCTGGACAGGGGGTTTTCTACGAGCAGTACTTC
J gene: TRBJ1-3; V gene: TRBV5-1; D gene: NA; clone size: NA; CDR3 protein: CASSLEGTSSGNTIYF; CDR3 DNA: TGCGCCAGCAGCTTGGAAGGGACAAGCTCTGGAAACACCATATATTTT
J gene: TRBJ1-2; V gene: TRBV24-1; D gene: TRBD1; clone size: NA; CDR3 protein: CATSDRRTGVNGYTF; CDR3 DNA: TGTGCCACCAGTGATCGACGGACAGGGGTGAATGGCTACACCTTC
J gene: TRBJ2-1; V gene: TRBV29-1; D gene: NA; clone size: NA; CDR3 protein: CSAALFHEQFF; CDR3 DNA: TGCAGCGCGGCCCTTTTTCATGAGCAGTTCTTC
J gene: TRBJ2-1; V gene: TRBV28; D gene: NA; clone size: NA; CDR3 protein: CASSNGWGRTYNEQFF; CDR3 DNA: TGTGCCAGCAGTAATGGATGGGGGCGCACCTACAATGAGCAGTTCTTC
J gene: TRBJ1-6; V gene: TRBV7-2; D gene: TRBD1; clone size: NA; CDR3 protein: CASSPHGQGANNSPLHF; CDR3 DNA: TGTGCCAGCAGCCCACATGGACAGGGGGCGAATAATTCACCCCTCCACTTT
J gene: TRBJ1-5; V gene: TRBV5-1; D gene: NA; clone size: few; CDR3 protein: CASSLEGGDNQPQHF; CDR3 DNA: TGCGCCAGCAGCTTGGAGGGAGGCGACAATCAGCCCCAGCATTTT
J gene: TRBJ1-2; V gene: TRBV6-6; D gene: NA; clone size: NA; CDR3 protein: CASSPLGHRPTNYGYTF; CDR3 DNA: TGTGCCAGCAGTCCCCTGGGACACCGCCCCACTAACTATGGCTACACCTTC
J gene: TRBJ2-7; V gene: TRBV5-6; D gene: TRBD1; clone size: NA; CDR3 protein: CASSPSDRVPYEQYF; CDR3 DNA: TGTGCCAGCAGCCCAAGCGACAGGGTTCCCTACGAGCAGTACTTC
J gene: TRBJ1-2; V gene: TRBV11-3; D gene: NA; clone size: NA; CDR3 protein: CASSLGSTGHGYTF; CDR3 DNA: TGTGCCAGCAGCTTAGGCTCGACAGGACACGGCTACACCTTC
J gene: TRBJ2-1; V gene: TRBV4-1; D gene: NA; clone size: NA; CDR3 protein: CASSPGGDEQFF; CDR3 DNA: TGCGCCAGCAGCCCCGGAGGCGATGAGCAGTTCTTC